The subject of this entry is one TCR beta chain. The immunoSEQ assay was v3. Clones were sequenced by immunoSEQ multiplex PCR, and TCRdb holds only the in-frame ones, with some missing. The sample records fewer than 20,000 clones, about 80% being singletons. This record comes from a study of TIL therapy for anti-PD-1-resistant metastatic lung cancer. The germline gives CDR1 SQVTM, CDR2 ANQGSEA. V lost 5 bases to trimming and J lost 3 bases, with 8 bases between them. The CDR3 runs to 12 residues. Noted time point: pre-treatment sample, taken before nivolumab and TIL therapy. The V and J genes are TRBV29-1 and TRBJ2-1, with D possibly being TRBD2 (5 bases). This TCR was recovered from a person between 30 and 79 years old with non-small cell lung cancer. The material was blood, obtained at baseline. This chain's CDR3 is CSVREGYNEQFF. The CDR3 region has the DNA TGCAGCGTTAGAGAGGGCTACAATGAGCAGTTCTTC.